These T cell receptor beta chains were read from a single sample in a study of blood T cell repertoires in COVID-19. Profiled with immunoSEQ multiplex PCR; TCRdb holds only in-frame clones, not every one. The sample yields 250,000 to 300,000 clones, around 80% seen once. Sequencing was done on a sample of PBMCs or T cells enriched from blood (not recorded which). Source of these receptors: a man between 25 and 39 years old with acute COVID-19. Each CDR3 is given with its conserved first and last residue. Fields, in order: V gene, D gene, CDR3 protein. D genes are given only for firm matches.

>TRBV5-1|.
CASSLTDSGANVLTF
>TRBV19|TRBD1
CASSRTGGQPQHF
>TRBV11-3|.
CASSPSRSINIQYF
>TRBV5-5|.
CASSLDPGRWGNQPQHF
>TRBV2|.
CASSKQGYTEAFF
>TRBV6-6|TRBD1
CASTRPDRASTDTQYF
>TRBV15|TRBD2
CATSNTVSGRKQFF
>TRBV27|.
CASSLGPGMQISGANVLTF
>TRBV28|TRBD1
CASSSGTGGFLGELFF
>TRBV10-3|.
CAISRGEGRSEAFF